This T cell receptor (beta chain) was retrieved from a study of blood T cell repertoires in COVID-19 (dated by TCRdb to the early 2020s). Background on the whole study: Samples covering the acute and convalescent phases of COVID-19 were provided by collaborators in the United States, Italy and Spain. The sample metadata nearly always contained a de-identified subject ID, COVID-19 status, age in years and sex. The prospective study material was composed of cDNA or gDNA derived from T cells, B-cell-depleted T cells, or PBMCs. The repertoires were released in a freely available public database meant as a resource for research on the immune response to SARS-CoV-2. Where available, HLA class I and class II types were obtained from metadata supplied by the sample provider rather than from assay-based typing. Deeply sampled blood TCRbeta repertoires from subjects exposed to, actively infected with, or recovered from COVID-19 were included in the dataset. Samples were obtained from the ongoing ImmuneRACE study (first 160 participants) and from 1,254 subjects provided by 6 global collaborators. What the study reported, not specific to this receptor: The amount of clinical and demographic metadata varied by source and participant and was provided uncurated.

To note about this clone: It has no known antigen specificity. Per-base quality was not reported, and no clone a single base away is much larger than it.

The immunoSEQ Assay, a bias-controlled multiplex PCR, was used to amplify TCRbeta CDR3 regions from genomic DNA. In the original analysis: The number of nucleated cells in each sample was estimated from the amplification of reference gene primers within the assay. Sequence reads were collapsed and filtered to measure the absolute abundance of every unique TCRbeta CDR3 rearrangement. For each sample, productive Simpson clonality was calculated as the square root of Simpson's diversity index across productive rearrangements. This is the immuneACCESS table as TCRdb keeps it, with only in-frame sequences that have V and J called. A part of the clones is gone; compared with another copy, unresolved V genes explain less than half, and the rest is unexplained. V and J calls and clone size are those listed in that table; D and trimming were worked out from the DNA. The sample has fewer than 75,000 clones on record, roughly nine tenths of them singletons. About 4.3% of the sample is held by the ten biggest clonotypes.

Collaborating institutions collected whole blood in K2EDTA tubes following their own protocols. For TCRbeta analysis, collaborators shipped samples as frozen whole blood, isolated PBMCs, or DNA extracted from either of those sample types. The CDR3 covers 17 residues, taking in both the cysteine and the phenylalanine. Of the read, only the CDR3 DNA is kept; its 51 bases are in frame from base 1. The V end loses 0 bases and the J end loses 2 bases, and a stretch of 17 bases separates them. Per the germline V gene, SGHRS is the CDR1 and YFSETQ is the CDR2. Sequenced: peripheral blood. This receptor chain uses TRBV5-1 and TRBJ2-5, with TRBD1 tentatively as D gene (6 bases match). The TCR originated in a man in his fifties with active COVID-19. The CDR3 sequence is CASSLGPRGPDQETQYF. The DNA is TGCGCCAGCAGCTTGGGTCCCAGGGGCCCCGATCAAGAGACCCAGTACTTC.